This TCR beta chain was sequenced in a study of blood T cells in healthy people across ages. The CDR3 length is 15 residues. Germline V gene data show CDR1 as SGHTA and CDR2 as FQGNSA. Unmatched junction bases numbered 4, after V lost 3 bases and J lost 3 bases. The second PCR ran roughly 6 to 12 cycles with a sample-barcoded 5' primer and J-beta primers. TCRdb re-analysed the 5' RACE reads in MiXCR, keeping a single row per CDR3 protein. The sample holds about 1.4 million distinct CDR3 sequences, approximately 59% seen once. The V and J genes are TRBV7-2 and TRBJ2-7; TRBD1 aligns across 11 bases. Sequencing was done on a sample of blood. The TCR originated in a young man in good health. CDR3: CASSFRTGGFYEQYF. The CDR3 coding sequence is TGTGCCAGCAGCTTCCGGACAGGGGGCTTCTACGAGCAGTACTTC.